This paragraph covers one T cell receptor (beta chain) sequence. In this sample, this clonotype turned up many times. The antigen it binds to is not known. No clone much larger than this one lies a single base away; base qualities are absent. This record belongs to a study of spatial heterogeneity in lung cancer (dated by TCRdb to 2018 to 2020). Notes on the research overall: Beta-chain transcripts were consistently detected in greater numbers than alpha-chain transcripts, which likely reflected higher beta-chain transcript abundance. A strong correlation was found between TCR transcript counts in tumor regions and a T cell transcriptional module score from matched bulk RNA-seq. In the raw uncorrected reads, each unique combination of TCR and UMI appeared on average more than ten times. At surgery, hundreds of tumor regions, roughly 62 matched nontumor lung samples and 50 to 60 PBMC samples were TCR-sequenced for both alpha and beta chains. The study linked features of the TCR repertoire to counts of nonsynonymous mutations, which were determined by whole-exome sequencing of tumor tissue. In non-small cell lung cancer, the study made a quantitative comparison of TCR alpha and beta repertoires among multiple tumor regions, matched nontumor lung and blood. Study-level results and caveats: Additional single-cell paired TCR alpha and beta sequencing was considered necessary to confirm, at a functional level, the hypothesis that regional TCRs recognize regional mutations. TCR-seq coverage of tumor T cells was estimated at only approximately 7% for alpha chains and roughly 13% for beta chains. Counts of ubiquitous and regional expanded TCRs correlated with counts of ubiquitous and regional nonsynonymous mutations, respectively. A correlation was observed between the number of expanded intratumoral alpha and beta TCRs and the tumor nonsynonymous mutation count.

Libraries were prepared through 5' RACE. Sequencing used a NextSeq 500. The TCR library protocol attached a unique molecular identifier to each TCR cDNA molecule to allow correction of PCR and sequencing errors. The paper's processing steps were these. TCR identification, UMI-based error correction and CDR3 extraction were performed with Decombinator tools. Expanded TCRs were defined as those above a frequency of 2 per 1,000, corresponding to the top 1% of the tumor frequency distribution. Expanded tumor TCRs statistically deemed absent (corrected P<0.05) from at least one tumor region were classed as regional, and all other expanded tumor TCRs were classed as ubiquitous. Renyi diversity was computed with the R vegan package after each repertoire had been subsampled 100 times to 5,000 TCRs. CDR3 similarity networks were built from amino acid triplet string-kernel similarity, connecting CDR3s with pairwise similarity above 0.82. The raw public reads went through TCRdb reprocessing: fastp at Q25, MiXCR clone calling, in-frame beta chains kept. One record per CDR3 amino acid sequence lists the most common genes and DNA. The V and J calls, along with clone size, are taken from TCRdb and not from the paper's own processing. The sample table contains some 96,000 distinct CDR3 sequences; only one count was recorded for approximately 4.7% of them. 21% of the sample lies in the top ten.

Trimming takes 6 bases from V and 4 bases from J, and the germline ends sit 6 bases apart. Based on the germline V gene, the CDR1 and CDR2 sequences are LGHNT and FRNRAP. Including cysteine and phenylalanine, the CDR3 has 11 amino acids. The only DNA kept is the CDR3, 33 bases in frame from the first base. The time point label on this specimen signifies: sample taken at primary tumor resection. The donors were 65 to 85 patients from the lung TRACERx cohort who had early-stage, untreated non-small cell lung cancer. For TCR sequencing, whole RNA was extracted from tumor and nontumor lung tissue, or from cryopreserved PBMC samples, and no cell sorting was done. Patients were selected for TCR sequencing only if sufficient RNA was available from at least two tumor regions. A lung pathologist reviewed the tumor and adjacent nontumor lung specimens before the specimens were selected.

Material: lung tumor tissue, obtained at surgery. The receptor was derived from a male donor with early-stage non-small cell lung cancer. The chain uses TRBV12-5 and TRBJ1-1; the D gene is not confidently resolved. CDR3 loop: CASGRATEAFF. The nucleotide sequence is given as TGTGCTAGTGGCAGAGCCACTGAAGCTTTCTTT.